This T cell receptor (beta chain) was sequenced for a study of memory CD4+ T cells and cytomegalovirus serostatus. Study outcomes and limitations: Of approximately 150 reported CMV TCRbeta sequences, about 67 were found in memory CD4+ repertoires.

The assay was immunoSEQ multiplex PCR, and TCRdb's table has in-frame clones only and misses some. This sample yields roughly 40,000 clones, of which nearly 80% are seen a single time; roughly 0.8% belongs to the top ten. With respect to this clone: Its matching antigen is unknown.

The sort gate was single viable CD3+CD4+CD8-CD45RO+ cells for memory CD4+ T cells. CDR3 length: 13 amino acids. The J segment lost 4 bases and the V segment lost 6 bases, leaving 3 bases of the junction unmatched. Germline assignment: CDR1 MNHEY and CDR2 SVGAGI. The receptor comes from an adult in good health and CMV-seronegative. V usage is TRBV6-5 and J usage is TRBJ1-2, with 9 bases fitting TRBD1. The source material was memory CD4+ T cells from blood. This CDR3 is CASRRQGGYGYTF. The CDR3 DNA reads as TGTGCCAGCAGAAGACAGGGGGGCTATGGCTACACCTTC.